Presented here are 27 T cell receptor beta chains from one specimen sequenced in a study of regulatory T cells in long-lasting Graves disease. For TCR beta, libraries came from iRepertoire HTBI primers and Arm-PCR of CDR3 regions. TCRdb re-called the multiplex PCR reads through MiXCR, storing one row per CDR3 protein. The sample consists of hundreds of thousands of distinct CDR3 sequences, 15% of them appearing once. Noted time point: newly diagnosed GD, antithyroid drugs for less than 3 months. PBMC RNA was the source of the TCR library. These same data were also listed under a study on T cells in Graves' hyperthyroidism and ophthalmopathy.

Material: peripheral blood mononuclear cells (PBMCs), obtained at new diagnosis, from a patient treated with antithyroid drugs. The receptors come from a woman in her 40s with Graves disease.

This clonotype was recorded at least ten times. The chain employs TRBV7-8 and TRBJ2-1; D might be TRBD1 or TRBD2, each matching 5 bases. This CDR3 region has 12 residues. With 3 bases removed from V and 15 bases from J, the gap between germline ends came to 15 bases. The germline V gene has CDR1 SGHVS and CDR2 FQNEAQ. DNA of the CDR3: TGTGCCAGCAGCTTGAAGGGGACCCAAGGGTTCTTC. Its translation: CASSLKGTQGFF.

This clonotype appeared many times. This chain joins TRBV27 and TRBJ2-1; possible D gene TRBD1, 5 bases. The CDR3 totals 13 residues. Trimming stripped 5 bases from V and 2 bases from J, with 7 bases between. The V gene's germline CDR1 is MNHEY and CDR2 SMNVEV (reference sequence). The CDR3 loop reads CASSTRAYNEQFF. In nucleotides, the CDR3 is TGTGCCAGCAGTACCAGGGCCTACAATGAGCAGTTCTTC.

The table lists this clonotype with many counts. The chain recombines TRBV2 with TRBJ1-2, with a weak D call TRBD1 (5 bases). V was cut by 7 bases and J by 4 bases, with 10 bases left in between. Germline V lookup: CDR1 SNHLY, CDR2 FYNNEI. This CDR3 has 12 amino acids. The CDR3 loop reads CASKPGVYGYTF. DNA of the CDR3: TGTGCCAGCAAACCGGGGGTCTATGGCTACACCTTC.

This clonotype was seen ten or more times. This rearrangement joins TRBV2 to TRBJ2-7; 8 bases align to TRBD1. Trimming took 7 bases from V and 2 from J; bases not matched to a gene: 7. From germline, CDR1 is SNHLY and CDR2 FYNNEI. This CDR3 has 14 amino acids. CDR3 residues: CASTQGAGTYEQYF. The DNA of the CDR3 is TGTGCCAGCACCCAGGGGGCAGGGACCTACGAGCAGTACTTC. The entire variable domain, with the rest obtained from reference TRBV2 and TRBJ2-7, is as follows: EPEVTQTPSHQVTQMGQEVILRCVPISNHLYFYWYRQILGQKVEFLVSFYNNEISEKSEIFDDQFSVERPDGSNFTLKIRSTKLEDSAMYFCASTQGAGTYEQYFGPGTRLTVT.

This clonotype appeared many times. The chain recombines TRBV11-3 with TRBJ2-5; the D gene could be TRBD1 or TRBD2 (5 bases each). The germline V and J ends were trimmed by 7 bases and 2 bases, with 14 bases remaining between them. The CDR3 totals 14 residues. Germline V CDR1 and CDR2: SGHNT, YENEEA. CDR3 coding DNA: TGTGCCAGCAAAGGGGAGAGCTATCAAGAGACCCAGTACTTC. It codes for CASKGESYQETQYF.

This clonotype was picked up many times. The chain joins TRBV19 to TRBJ2-7; TRBD1 aligns across 12 bases. Germline assignment: CDR1 LNHDA and CDR2 SQIVND (reference sequence). This CDR3 spans 16 amino acids. V gave up 10 bases and J gave up 1 base; unmatched junction bases: 11. The CDR3 reads CATSPWGQGASYEQYF. CDR3 nucleotide sequence: TGTGCCACCTCCCCATGGGGACAGGGGGCATCCTACGAGCAGTACTTC.

This clonotype was detected ten times or more. This chain uses TRBV18 with TRBJ2-7; possible D gene TRBD1, 5 bases. The germline V gene has CDR1 KGHSH and CDR2 LQKENI. CDR3 size: 13 residues. V was pared by 2 bases and J by 7 bases, with 12 bases between. CDR3 sequence reads: CASSPGAMGEQYF. CDR3 nucleotide sequence: TGTGCCAGCTCACCAGGGGCAATGGGGGAGCAGTACTTC.

This clonotype came up many times. J is TRBJ2-1 and V is TRBV11-2, with 10 positions matching TRBD1. CDR3 size: 13 residues. V lost 5 bases to trimming and J lost 16 bases; unmatched junction nucleotides: 11. Germline V gives CDR1 SGHAT, CDR2 FQNNGV. The CDR3 nucleotides read TGTGCCAGCAGCCTTGGACAGGGGGAAGCGCAATTCTTC. It specifies CASSLGQGEAQFF.

This clonotype was recorded many times. The V gene is TRBV28, the J gene TRBJ2-5; tentative D call: TRBD1 (6 bases). V gave up 3 bases and J gave up 0 bases, with 17 bases separating them. Per germline, CDR1 MDHEN and CDR2 SYDVKM. The CDR3 is made up of 17 amino acids. The DNA of the CDR3 is TGTGCCAGCAGTTTGGGGGCGACAGACCAGTACCAAGAGACCCAGTACTTC. It specifies CASSLGATDQYQETQYF.

This clonotype was observed many times. This chain joins TRBV24-1 and TRBJ2-7, with D possibly matching TRBD2 (5 bases). V lost 3 bases and J 0 bases, leaving 8 bases between the germline ends. Per the germline V gene, CDR1 is KGHDR and CDR2 is SFDVKD. The CDR3 consists of 14 residues. The CDR3 spells CATSDTGTSYEQYF. DNA of the CDR3: TGTGCCACCAGTGATACGGGAACCTCCTACGAGCAGTACTTC.

Many counts were recorded for this clonotype. The chain links TRBV12-3 or TRBV12-4 to TRBJ2-3, with 14 bases identical to TRBD2. The V and J ends lost 8 bases and 5 bases, in that order; junction bases with no gene match: 12. The CDR3 is 17 amino acids. CDR3: CASLTTRLAGGQDTQYF. The CDR3 region has the DNA TGTGCCAGCCTAACGACCCGACTAGCGGGAGGGCAAGATACGCAGTATTTT.

The chain links TRBV12-3 or TRBV12-4 to TRBJ1-1, with D perhaps TRBD1 (5 bases). The CDR3 has 17 amino acids. V lost 6 bases to trimming and J lost 4 bases, with 24 bases between them. Here the CDR3 DNA reads TGTGCCAGCAGCCCGGACATTGAGGGATCGTTGTTCACTGAAGCTTTCTTT. Amino acid sequence: CASSPDIEGSLFTEAFF.

Many counts were recorded for this clonotype. This sequence joins TRBV6-5 and TRBJ2-5; D is undetermined. This CDR3 region has 14 residues. The V end was cut by 2 bases, the J end by 2 bases, with 9 bases between. Germline V gene data show CDR1 as MNHEY and CDR2 as SVGAGI. In nucleotides, the CDR3 is TGTGCCAGCAGTTACGGGTCGAATCAAGAGACCCAGTACTTC. Protein sequence: CASSYGSNQETQYF.

As to this clonotype: Since a much larger clone is just one base distant, this may be a read error. This rearrangement joins TRBV2 to TRBJ2-7; D is undetermined. CDR3 size: 14 residues. Germline V gene lookup returns CDR1 SNHLY and CDR2 FYNNEI. CDR3 sequence: CVSSHAGRSYEQYF. CDR3 sequence (DNA): TGTGTCAGCAGCCACGCCGGCAGGTCCTACGAGCAGTACTTC.

This clonotype was counted ten times or more. The chain carries TRBV12-3 or TRBV12-4 and TRBJ2-7; the D call may be TRBD1 or TRBD2 (5 bases each). The V and J ends lost 6 bases and 0 bases respectively, with 12 bases between them. The CDR3 consists of 14 residues. The CDR3 spells CASRLGHSSYEQYF. The DNA for the CDR3 is TGTGCCAGCAGACTAGGACACAGCTCCTACGAGCAGTACTTC.

This clonotype came up many times. The rearrangement uses TRBV13 and TRBJ2-1; TRBD2 aligns across 7 bases. Germline CDR1 is PRHDT and CDR2 is FYEKMQ (reference sequence). There are 14 residues in the CDR3. With V trimmed by 5 bases and J by 4 bases, 5 bases remained unmatched. The CDR3 region is CASSKWGLYNEQFF. The CDR3 nucleotides read TGTGCCAGCAGCAAGTGGGGACTATACAATGAGCAGTTCTTC.

This clonotype was seen many times. The rearrangement links TRBV7-9 to TRBJ1-3, with D maybe TRBD1 (5 bases). Trimming left V 4 bases short and J 0 bases short, with 7 bases between. This CDR3 has 14 residues. CDR1 is SEHNR and CDR2 is FQNEAQ in the germline V gene (reference sequence). CDR3 sequence: CASSSGPSGNTIYF. DNA for the CDR3: TGTGCCAGCAGCTCGGGGCCCTCTGGAAACACCATATATTTT.

This clonotype was seen repeatedly, ten times or more. This chain connects TRBV6-5 to TRBJ2-5; TRBD2 aligns across 14 bases. The V and J ends lost 4 bases and 5 bases, in that order; junction bases with no gene match: 3. Germline V gene sequence: CDR1 MNHEY, CDR2 SVGAGI. This CDR3 spans 15 amino acids. The CDR3 loop reads CASSSGLAGDETQYF. The CDR3 DNA is TGTGCCAGCAGTTCGGGACTAGCGGGAGACGAGACCCAGTACTTC.

The V call is TRBV20-1, the J call TRBJ2-5; 11 nucleotides agree with TRBD2. This CDR3 is built from 16 residues. J was trimmed by 1 base and V by 3 bases; bases with no gene match: 7. Germline V lookup: CDR1 DFQATT, CDR2 SNEGSKA (reference sequence). CDR3 nucleotides: TGCAGTGCTAGCCAACGACTAGCGGGAAGCCAAGAGACCCAGTACTTC. This sequence encodes CSASQRLAGSQETQYF.

This clonotype has just a few counts. The rearrangement links TRBV19 to TRBJ2-6; no clear D gene. Germline CDR1 LNHDA, CDR2 SQIVND (reference sequence). Trimming pared 7 bases from V and 0 bases from J, leaving 13 bases between. This CDR3 comprises 16 residues. The DNA of the CDR3 is TGTGCCAGTAAGCTGCTGCTGAGCTCTGGGGCCAACGTCCTGACTTTC. It is translated as CASKLLLSSGANVLTF.

The rearrangement uses TRBV4-3 and TRBJ1-2, with a weak D call TRBD1 (6 bases). Germline CDR1 is LGHNA and CDR2 is YSLEER. Trimming removed 0 bases at V and 4 bases at J, with 15 bases between. The CDR3 totals 16 residues. CDR3 amino acids: CASSQDIKARGYGYTF. The CDR3 DNA reads TGCGCCAGCAGCCAAGATATCAAGGCCAGGGGCTATGGCTACACCTTC.

This clonotype has a handful of counts. The chain links TRBV18 to TRBJ1-6; D not certain. The CDR3 is 14 residues long. Germline V CDR1 and CDR2: KGHSH, LQKENI. Trimming stripped 1 base from V and 6 bases from J, with 7 bases between. The DNA of the CDR3 is TGTGCCAGCTCACCACGGGAGGCTAATTCACCCCTCCACTTT. It codes for CASSPREANSPLHF.

This clonotype has at least ten counts. The rearrangement uses TRBV6-5 and TRBJ2-7; 10 bases agree with TRBD2. Germline CDR1 reads MNHEY; CDR2 reads SVGAGI. The CDR3 totals 15 residues. V was pared by 0 bases and J by 5 bases, with 4 bases of the junction left unmatched. CDR3 sequence (DNA): TGTGCCAGCAGTTACTCTAGCGGGAGGACCGACGAGCAGTACTTC. This sequence encodes CASSYSSGRTDEQYF.

The V call is TRBV19, the J call TRBJ2-3; no firm D call. The V gene's germline CDR1 is LNHDA and CDR2 SQIVND (reference sequence). The CDR3 totals 15 residues. V lost 3 bases and J lost 5, with 15 bases in between. DNA of the CDR3: TGTGCCAGTAGTATGTTCCAGATGGGGATAGATACGCAGTATTTT. Translated: CASSMFQMGIDTQYF.

The gene calls are TRBV4-3 and TRBJ2-7; 8 bases agree with TRBD2. Germline assignment: CDR1 LGHNA and CDR2 YSLEER. This CDR3 is 15 amino acids long. The trim removed 3 bases at V and 3 bases at J, leaving 7 bases unmatched. The CDR3 coding sequence is TGCGCCAGCAGCCACCTAAGACTAGCGATCTACGAGCAGTACTTC. This codes for CASSHLRLAIYEQYF.

V and J are TRBV20-1 and TRBJ2-7, with D hard to call. The CDR3 is 14 amino acids. Germline CDR1 reads DFQATT; CDR2 reads SNEGSKA (reference sequence). V was cut by 1 base and J by 1 base, with 11 bases left in between. The CDR3 spells CSARGTVNSYEQYF. In DNA form, the CDR3 reads TGCAGTGCTAGAGGTACAGTTAATTCCTACGAGCAGTACTTC.

This clonotype was seen many times. This chain uses TRBV12-3 or TRBV12-4 with TRBJ2-1; 8 bases align to TRBD1. With V trimmed by 6 bases and J by 9 bases, 13 bases remained unmatched. The length of the CDR3 is 15 residues. CDR3 protein: CASSQAAGQGREQFF. CDR3 nucleotide sequence: TGTGCCAGCAGCCAAGCCGCCGGACAGGGACGTGAGCAGTTCTTC.